This record looks at one T cell receptor beta chain sequence and its context. What it binds is not known. The CDR3 is 14 amino acids. The germline V gene encodes CDR1 LNHDA and CDR2 SQIVND (reference sequence). The germline V and J ends were trimmed by 3 bases and 2 bases, with 8 bases remaining between them. The data are from a study of siplizumab effects on memory and regulatory T cells. Investigators obtained sequences from unstimulated naive, memory, effector memory and TEMRA subsets in three donor pairs. Sequencing used immunoSEQ multiplex PCR; TCRdb keeps in-frame clones, though not all of them. The data contain 37,000 or so clones, roughly 90% of them singletons. Points from the study as a whole: To unstimulated subsets, only a minor fraction of alloreactive clones could be mapped. Suppressive function of proliferating Tregs from siplizumab cultures was not confirmed.

The material sequenced was naive CD4+ T cells sorted from blood. The chain has TRBV19 and TRBJ1-5; D may be TRBD1 (5 bases). The sequence came from a human donor in good health. The CDR3 DNA sequence: TGTGCCAGTAGTATGGGGGGACGCAATCAGCCCCAGCATTTT. The encoded protein is CASSMGGRNQPQHF.